Given below is one T cell receptor beta chain in context. Its antigen is not known. Germline-derived CDR1 and CDR2 are MNHEY and SMNVEV (reference sequence). This CDR3 is 15 amino acids long. The sample is drawn from a study of T cells expressing NK-cell markers. Study findings and constraints: About 1.0-8% of CD8+ T cells in a handful of donors belonged to dominant NKG2C+ clonotypes. These same clonotypes (in four donors) also led the CD3+CD56-NKG2C+ fraction.

The TCR beta cDNA came from 5'RACE template switching with UMIs. Using the 5' RACE reads, TCRdb records one entry per CDR3 protein without DNA. Its clone listing holds about 150,000 distinct CDR3 sequences. The source of this sequence is a woman in her forties or fifties in good health. The gene calls are TRBV27 and TRBJ2-3; TCRdb names TRBD2, which stays unverified in the absence of DNA. Sequenced input: blood T cells: a sorted CD56 or NKG2C T cell subset, CD4+ or CD8+ T cells, or bulk PBMC T cells (not recorded which). Here the CDR3 reads CASSLSREGLWTQYF.